This T cell receptor (beta chain) comes out of a study of T cell repertoires in cytomegalovirus infection. Study as a whole: An indication of both CMV infection and matching HLA type came from public TCR beta signatures.

TCRdb reprocessed the reads with MiXCR, giving one entry per CDR3 protein. The repertoire holds 250,000 to 400,000 distinct CDR3 sequences, with about 25% as singletons. This clonotype showed up just a few times. Its antigen is not identified. The CDR3 extends over 15 amino acids. With V trimmed by 4 bases and J by 12 bases, 11 bases remained unmatched. CDR1 and CDR2 (germline): MNHEY, SMNVEV (reference sequence). The sequence came from a human donor in good health (CMV status not recorded). Some clones in this sample may be carry-over from other donors' samples. This chain uses TRBV27 with TRBJ2-7, with 14 bases matching TRBD2. The material was cultured PBMCs, obtained from culture after CMV antigen stimulation. The CDR3 nucleotides are TGTGCCAGCAGTTCTCCGACTAGCGGGAGGGCCAAGGTGTACTTC. Residues: CASSSPTSGRAKVYF.